What follows is one TCR beta chain and its context. Its antigen target is currently unknown. No much larger clonotype is one base removed from it; base qualities were not supplied. The data were obtained in a study of blood T cell repertoires in COVID-19 (TCRdb year 2020). About the investigation overall: Samples covering the acute and convalescent phases of COVID-19 were provided by collaborators in the United States, Italy and Spain. The prospective study material was composed of cDNA or gDNA derived from T cells, B-cell-depleted T cells, or PBMCs. Nearly every sample came with metadata listing a de-identified subject ID, COVID-19 status, age in years and sex. A freely available public database, intended as a resource for researchers studying the immune response to SARS-CoV-2, is where the repertoires were released. Where HLA class I and class II types were available, the types were taken from metadata supplied by the sample provider, not from assay-based typing. The dataset comprised deeply sampled blood TCRbeta repertoires from subjects exposed to, actively infected with, or recovered from COVID-19. The samples were drawn from two sources: the first 160 participants of the ongoing ImmuneRACE study, and 1,200 or so subjects contributed by 6 global collaborators. General conclusions and limits of the study: Clinical and demographic metadata were provided uncurated, with the amount varying by source and participant.

From a lookup of the germline V gene (reference sequence), CDR1 and CDR2 are LNHDA and SQIVND. The CDR3 measures 17 amino acids from cysteine to phenylalanine. Only CDR3 DNA remains: 51 bases, in frame from the first base. Trimming removed 1 base from V and 1 base from J, leaving 14 bases between the germline ends. TCRbeta CDR3 regions were amplified from genomic DNA using the immunoSEQ Assay, a bias-controlled multiplex PCR. In the original analysis: The number of nucleated cells in each sample was estimated from the amplification of reference gene primers within the assay. To quantify the absolute abundance of each unique TCRbeta CDR3 rearrangement, sequence reads were collapsed and filtered. For each sample, productive Simpson clonality was calculated as the square root of Simpson's diversity index across productive rearrangements. Drawn from immuneACCESS, this table holds only the in-frame rearrangements with V and J called that TCRdb kept. Clones are partly lost; checked studies trace under half to an unresolved V gene and leave the rest unexplained. Clone size and the V and J calls come from that table; the DNA yielded D and trimming. The sample table records roughly 150,000 clones; roughly nine tenths of these occur just once. The ten largest clonotypes hold 2.5% to 3.5% of the sample.

Whole blood was collected in K2EDTA tubes by collaborating institutions according to the institutions' own protocols. For TCRbeta analysis, collaborators shipped samples as frozen whole blood, isolated PBMCs, or DNA extracted from either of those sample types. This TCR came from a woman between 55 and 75 years old with active COVID-19. The sequence links TRBV19 to TRBJ2-4; the D gene is perhaps TRBD2, on 6 matching bases. The sample taken for sequencing was peripheral blood. The DNA sequence is as follows: TGTGCCAGTAGTATAGCCGGGACTCGATTGGCCAAAAACATTCAGTACTTC. It is translated as CASSIAGTRLAKNIQYF. The reference TRBV19 and TRBJ2-4 proteins fill in what lies around the CDR3, so the full variable domain reads DGGITQSPKYLFRKEGQNVTLSCEQNLNHDAMYWYRQDPGQGLRLIYYSQIVNDFQKGDIAEGYSVSREKKESFPLTVTSAQKNPTAFYLCASSIAGTRLAKNIQYFGAGTRLSVL.